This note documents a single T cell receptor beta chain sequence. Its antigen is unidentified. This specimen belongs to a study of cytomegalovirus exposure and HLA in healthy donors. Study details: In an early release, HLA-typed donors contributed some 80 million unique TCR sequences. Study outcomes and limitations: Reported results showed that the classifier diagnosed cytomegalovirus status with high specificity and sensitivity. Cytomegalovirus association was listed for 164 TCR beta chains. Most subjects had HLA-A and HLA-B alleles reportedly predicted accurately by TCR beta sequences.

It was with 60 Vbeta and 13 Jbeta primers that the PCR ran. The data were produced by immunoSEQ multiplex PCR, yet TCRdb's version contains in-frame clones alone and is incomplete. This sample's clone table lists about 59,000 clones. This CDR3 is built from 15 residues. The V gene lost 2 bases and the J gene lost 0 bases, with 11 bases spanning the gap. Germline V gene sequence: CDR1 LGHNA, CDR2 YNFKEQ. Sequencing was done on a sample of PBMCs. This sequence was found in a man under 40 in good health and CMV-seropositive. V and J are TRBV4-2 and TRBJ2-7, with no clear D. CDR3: CASSQFEAVSYEQYF. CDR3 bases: TGTGCCAGCAGCCAATTTGAGGCGGTCTCCTACGAGCAGTACTTC.